One and the same sample provided the 20 T cell receptor beta chains below, sequenced in a study of T cell responses to AZD1222 COVID-19 vaccine. Data came from immunoSEQ multiplex PCR; TCRdb stores just in-frame clones and leaves some out. The table shows about 120,000 clones, with 85% to 90% occurring only once. The material sequenced was peripheral blood, taken on day 0 of AZD1222 vaccination. The source is an adult in good health.

The V gene is TRBV2, the J gene TRBJ1-2; TRBD1 matches 7 bases. The CDR3 is 12 amino acids. V lost 7 bases and J lost 6; bases outside the gene matches: 5. Germline CDR1 is SNHLY and CDR2 is FYNNEI. The CDR3 DNA sequence: TGTGCCAGCACCCAACAGGGGAATGGCTACACCTTC. It is translated as CASTQQGNGYTF.

This clone was seen only once. This chain joins TRBV7-9 and TRBJ1-4; weak D call: TRBD1 (6 bases). Germline loops: CDR1 SEHNR, CDR2 FQNEAQ (reference sequence). The CDR3 runs 15 residues. V gave up 1 base and J gave up 8 bases, with 14 bases separating them. CDR3 sequence (DNA): TGTGCCAGCAGCTTAGGTCTGGGGGGCAGAGAAAAACTGTTTTTT. Its protein product is CASSLGLGGREKLFF.

This sequence joins TRBV30 and TRBJ1-5, with 7 bases aligning to TRBD1. This CDR3 has 16 amino acids. Trimming cost V 4 bases and J 1 base; bases outside gene matches: 10. The V gene's germline CDR1 is GTSNPN and CDR2 SVGIG (reference sequence). The CDR3 region has the DNA TGTGCCTGGAAGGCCAGGGGGGGTGCCAGCAATCAGCCCCAGCATTTT. It is translated as CAWKARGGASNQPQHF. Drawing the rest from reference TRBV30 and TRBJ1-5, the complete variable domain is SQTIHQWPATLVQPVGSPLSLECTVEGTSNPNLYWYRQAAGRGLQLLFYSVGIGQISSEVPQNLSASRPQDRQFILSSKKLLLSDSGFYLCAWKARGGASNQPQHFGDGTRLSIL.

The CDR3 coding sequence is TGCAGCTTCGCGGGACAGGGGGAAAAAAAACTGTTTTTT. As protein: CSFAGQGEKKLFF. V gene TRBV29-1 combines with J gene TRBJ1-4, with 11 bases matching TRBD1. Trimming removed 8 bases from V and 9 bases from J; junction bases left unmatched: 8. CDR1 is SQVTM, CDR2 ANQGSEA, per germline. There are 13 residues in the CDR3.

The gene calls are TRBV6-5 and TRBJ2-2; 8 bases align to TRBD1. The CDR3 runs 16 residues. Germline V CDR1 and CDR2: MNHEY, SVGAGI. The V gene end was trimmed by 2 bases and the J gene end by 1 base; junction bases not matched to a gene: 3. In nucleotides, the CDR3 is TGTGCCAGCAGTTACCTGGGACAGGTGAACACCGGGGAGCTGTTTTTT. Translating it yields CASSYLGQVNTGELFF.

This chain uses TRBV6-4 with TRBJ1-2; D is perhaps TRBD1 (6 bases). V dropped 5 bases and J dropped 6 bases, with 19 bases sitting between them. Germline assignment: CDR1 MRHNA and CDR2 SNTAGT. This CDR3 has 15 residues. The CDR3 DNA follows: TGTGCCAGCAGTTCAGGGGATCAGAGTTTAAATGGCTACACCTTC. Translation: CASSSGDQSLNGYTF.

This rearrangement joins TRBV6-5 to TRBJ1-1, with 7 nucleotides matching TRBD1. CDR1 is MNHEY, CDR2 SVGAGI, per germline. The V segment lost 6 bases and the J segment 1 base; nucleotides outside the gene matches: 8. The CDR3 sequence is 15 residues long. In DNA, the CDR3 is TGTGCCAGCAGATATTCACAGGGGAGGAACACTGAAGCTTTCTTT. It translates to CASRYSQGRNTEAFF.

The chain combines TRBV3-1 (or the pseudogene TRBV3-2) with TRBJ2-3, with 8 bases identical to TRBD2. The CDR3 length is 18 residues. Germline V CDR1 and CDR2: LGHDT, YNNKEL (reference sequence). After removal of 3 bases from V and 4 bases from J, the junction contained 15 bases not matched to a gene. CDR3 DNA: TGTGCCAGCAGCCATACTCTTAGCCGGGAGGGCCTCCCAGATACGCAGTATTTT. It codes for CASSHTLSREGLPDTQYF.

The chain links TRBV7-2 to TRBJ1-5; 7 nucleotides agree with TRBD1. J gave up 7 bases and V 4 bases, and 10 bases lay outside the gene matches. The CDR3 sequence is 15 residues long. Germline CDR1 is SGHTA and CDR2 is FQGNSA. The CDR3 spells CASSSAQGGMQPQHF. DNA of the CDR3: TGTGCCAGCAGCTCAGCCCAGGGGGGTATGCAGCCCCAGCATTTT.

The chain uses TRBV28 and TRBJ1-4; 8 bases match TRBD1. CDR3 length equals 14 residues. V was pared by 0 bases and J by 8 bases, with 2 bases of the junction left unmatched. Germline CDR1 reads MDHEN; CDR2 reads SYDVKM. The CDR3 nucleotides are TGTGCCAGCAGTTTATGGGGACAGGAAGAAAAACTGTTTTTT. Its translation is CASSLWGQEEKLFF.

This chain uses TRBV5-8 with TRBJ1-6; possibly TRBD1 for D (5 bases). Germline V gene data show CDR1 as SGHTS and CDR2 as YDEGEE. V lost 9 bases and J 3 bases, leaving 13 bases between the germline ends. The CDR3 spans 14 residues. CDR3 DNA sequence: TGTGCCAACGGGCCGACAGACTATAATTCACCCCTCCACTTT. Translated: CANGPTDYNSPLHF.

This chain uses TRBV9 with TRBJ1-3; D not certain. Trimming took 4 bases from V and 1 from J, leaving 12 bases between them. This CDR3 is 15 amino acids long. CDR1 SGDLS and CDR2 YYNGEE come from the germline V gene. CDR3 nucleotides: TGTGCCAGCAGCCAAGAAGGGAGTTCTGGAAACACCATATATTTT. Protein: CASSQEGSSGNTIYF.

The chain recombines TRBV30 with TRBJ1-2; D is unresolved. Germline V gene data show CDR1 as GTSNPN and CDR2 as SVGIG (reference sequence). V was clipped by 0 bases and J by 5 bases, with 4 bases between them. The CDR3 is 11 residues long. CDR3 residues: CAWSVRYGYTF. DNA for the CDR3: TGTGCCTGGAGTGTACGGTATGGCTACACCTTC.

CDR3 nucleotides: TGCGCCAGCAGCCCGGATCAGCTTGTCGAGCAGTACTTC. Encoded protein: CASSPDQLVEQYF. V usage is TRBV5-1 and J usage is TRBJ2-7; the D is unclear. The CDR3 has 13 residues. The germline V and J ends were trimmed by 4 bases and 6 bases, with 14 bases remaining between them. CDR1 and CDR2 from the germline V gene are SGHRS and YFSETQ.

The chain combines TRBV2 with TRBJ1-6, with 8 bases fitting TRBD1. V dropped 6 bases and J dropped 9; count of bases not matched to a gene: 10. In germline, CDR1 is SNHLY, CDR2 FYNNEI. This CDR3 is 15 amino acids long. Written as DNA, the CDR3 is TGTGCCAGCAGAAAGAAACAGGGGGAGAGTTCACCCCTCCACTTT. This sequence encodes CASRKKQGESSPLHF. Together with reference TRBV2 and TRBJ1-6, the CDR3 gives the full variable domain: EPEVTQTPSHQVTQMGQEVILRCVPISNHLYFYWYRQILGQKVEFLVSFYNNEISEKSEIFDDQFSVERPDGSNFTLKIRSTKLEDSAMYFCASRKKQGESSPLHFGNGTRLTVT.

The chain is built from TRBV30 and TRBJ2-2; D uncertain. Trimming stripped 0 bases from V and 8 bases from J, with 13 bases between. CDR1 GTSNPN and CDR2 SVGIG come from the germline V gene (reference sequence). The CDR3 loop spans 14 amino acids. The DNA of the CDR3 is TGTGCCTGGAGTGTATCTTCCCTCACTGGGGAGCTGTTTTTT. Its translation is CAWSVSSLTGELFF.

The V gene is TRBV6-5, the J gene TRBJ2-5; D possibly matches TRBD1 or TRBD2 (6 bases each). With 7 bases removed from V and 1 base from J, the gap between germline ends came to 13 bases. CDR3 length: 14 residues. Per the germline V gene, CDR1 is MNHEY and CDR2 is SVGAGI. CDR3 loop: CASTEGGSQETQYF. The CDR3 DNA follows: TGTGCCAGCACCGAAGGGGGGTCCCAAGAGACCCAGTACTTC.

This clone came up a few times. The chain recombines TRBV7-2 with TRBJ1-1, with D possibly being TRBD1 (6 bases). V lost 5 bases, J lost 3 bases, and 16 bases lay in between. Germline V lookup: CDR1 SGHTA, CDR2 FQGNSA. The CDR3 runs 15 residues. The CDR3 spells CASSAHRVWDTEAFF. Written as DNA, the CDR3 is TGTGCCAGCAGCGCCCACAGGGTTTGGGACACTGAAGCTTTCTTT.

V gene TRBV7-9 combines with J gene TRBJ1-6, with 8 bases matching TRBD1. V shed 5 bases, J shed 0 bases, and the junction held 6 bases outside the gene matches. The CDR3 contains 17 residues. The V gene's germline CDR1 is SEHNR and CDR2 FQNEAQ (reference sequence). The CDR3 DNA reads TGTGCCAGCAGCGGCCGGGACAGGAGCTCCTATAATTCACCCCTCCACTTT. Residues: CASSGRDRSSYNSPLHF.

This clone has just a few counts. Different DNA sequences within this sample yield the same CDR3. The chain links TRBV7-9 to TRBJ1-6; D unclear. Germline V gives CDR1 SEHNR, CDR2 FQNEAQ (reference sequence). This CDR3 region has 12 residues. Between the trimmed V and J ends, which lost 5 bases and 6 bases, there was a span of 5 bases. The DNA of the CDR3 is TGTGCCAGCAGCCCTGCTAATTCACCCCTCCACTTT. Its translation: CASSPANSPLHF.